The clone carrying this T cell receptor (beta chain) came up a few times. The sample comes from a study of patients and donors after allogeneic stem cell transplantation. Germline V gives CDR1 MDHEN, CDR2 SYDVKM. The CDR3 runs to 12 residues. The germline V and J ends were trimmed by 6 bases and 7 bases, with 9 bases remaining between them. TCRdb re-called the RT-PCR reads through MiXCR, storing one row per CDR3 protein. This sample has hundreds of thousands of distinct CDR3 sequences, with 16% found just once. V gene TRBV28 combines with J gene TRBJ1-4, with D perhaps TRBD1 (6 bases). The specimen sequenced was blood, either unsorted or a sorted T cell fraction (not recorded which). This clonotype was obtained from a human donor who was either an allogeneic HSCT recipient or a stem cell or donor lymphocyte infusion donor (not recorded which). It is not recorded whose cells these are; they may come from a transplant donor. The CDR3 protein is CASSLTGEKLFF. Here the CDR3 DNA reads TGTGCCAGCAGCTTGACAGGTGAAAAACTGTTTTTT.